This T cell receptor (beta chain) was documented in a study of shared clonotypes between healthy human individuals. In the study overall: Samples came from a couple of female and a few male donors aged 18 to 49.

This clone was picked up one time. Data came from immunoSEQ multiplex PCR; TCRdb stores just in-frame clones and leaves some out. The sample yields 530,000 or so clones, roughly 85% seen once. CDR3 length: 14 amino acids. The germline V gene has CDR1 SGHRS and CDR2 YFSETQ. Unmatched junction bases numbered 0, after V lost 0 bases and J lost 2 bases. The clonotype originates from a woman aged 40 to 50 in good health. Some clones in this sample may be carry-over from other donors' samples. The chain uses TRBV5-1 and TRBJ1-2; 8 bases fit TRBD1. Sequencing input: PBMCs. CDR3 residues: CASSLDRGNYGYTF. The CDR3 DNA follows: TGCGCCAGCAGCTTGGACAGGGGGAACTATGGCTACACCTTC.